This passage covers 27 T cell receptor beta chains from one sample sequenced in a study of CD8 T cells in ankylosing spondylitis. TCRdb reprocessed the 5' RACE reads via MiXCR and lists one record per CDR3 protein. This sample has some 330,000 distinct CDR3 sequences, with around 7.6% found just once. Findings and limits, study-wide: Made up of 7 to 9 highly homologous variants, a TCR beta motif appeared characteristic of ankylosing spondylitis blood.

No antigen has been identified for these receptors. Sequencing used blood, either unsorted or a sorted T cell fraction (not recorded which). These receptors all stem from a male donor with ankylosing spondylitis.

This clonotype showed up just a few times. CDR3 DNA sequence: TGCAGTGCTAGGAGGGAGGGGCGGGAGACCCAGTACTTC. The encoded protein is CSARREGRETQYF. The rearrangement uses TRBV20-1 and TRBJ2-5, with 7 bases aligning to TRBD2. The V and J ends lost 3 bases and 5 bases, in that order; junction bases with no gene match: 6. The CDR3 contains 13 residues. Germline lookup yields CDR1 DFQATT and CDR2 SNEGSKA (reference sequence).

This clonotype was picked up a small number of times. The CDR3 DNA sequence: TGTGCCAGCAGTTTGTTTAGCGGGAGCTCCTACGAGCAGTACTTC. This gives the protein CASSLFSGSSYEQYF. The rearrangement uses TRBV12-3 or TRBV12-4 and TRBJ2-7, with 9 bases matching TRBD2. V gave up 3 bases and J gave up 0 bases; unmatched junction bases: 3. The CDR3 loop spans 15 amino acids.

This clonotype occurred a few times. V and J are TRBV6-2 or TRBV6-3 and TRBJ2-7; 12 bases align to TRBD2. J was trimmed by 3 bases and V by 6 bases; bases with no gene match: 6. Germline loops: CDR1 MNHEY, CDR2 SVGEGT. The CDR3 is made up of 15 amino acids. CDR3 sequence: CASRDRLAGVYEQYF. CDR3 nucleotides: TGTGCCAGCAGGGACAGACTAGCGGGAGTCTACGAGCAGTACTTC.

The rearrangement links TRBV5-6 to TRBJ1-6; D gene ambiguous. CDR3 length: 16 amino acids. From germline, CDR1 is SGHDT and CDR2 YYEEEE. V shed 9 bases and J shed 10 bases, with 26 bases lying between them. This CDR3 is CAIGPGVHSWGSPLHF. CDR3 nucleotide sequence: TGTGCCATCGGCCCCGGGGTCCACTCGTGGGGATCACCCCTCCACTTT.

This clonotype was picked up a small number of times. The V call is TRBV7-9, the J call TRBJ2-2; D is uncertain. The CDR3 sequence is 16 residues long. Germline V gene lookup returns CDR1 SEHNR and CDR2 FQNEAQ (reference sequence). Trimming took off 0 bases at V and 0 bases at J, with 8 bases between the two ends. The CDR3 region is CASSLAGLTNTGELFF. The CDR3, as DNA: TGTGCCAGCAGCTTAGCGGGGTTAACGAACACCGGGGAGCTGTTTTTT. Combining the CDR3 with reference TRBV7-9 and TRBJ2-2 gives the whole variable domain DTGVSQNPRHKITKRGQNVTFRCDPISEHNRLYWYRQTLGQGPEFLTYFQNEAQLEKSRLLSDRFSAERPKGSFSTLEIQRTEQGDSAMYLCASSLAGLTNTGELFFGEGSRLTVL.

The V gene is TRBV14, the J gene TRBJ2-1; D uncertain. V lost 0 bases and J lost 9, with 9 bases in between. Germline V gives CDR1 SGHDN, CDR2 FVKESK. CDR3 length: 13 residues. The DNA for the CDR3 is TGTGCCAGCAGCCAAGATTACCTGGCTGAGCAGTTCTTC. Amino acids: CASSQDYLAEQFF.

V is TRBV12-3 or TRBV12-4 and J is TRBJ2-3, with D unresolved. The germline V and J ends were trimmed by 5 bases and 4 bases, with 7 bases remaining between them. The CDR3 loop spans 12 amino acids. This CDR3 is CASSPAPDTQYF. The DNA of the CDR3 is TGTGCCAGCAGTCCCGCGCCAGATACGCAGTATTTT.

This clonotype was detected only a few times. The V gene is TRBV9, the J gene TRBJ2-2, with 10 bases identical to TRBD2. The length of the CDR3 is 17 residues. The junction had 9 bases not matched to a gene; V was cut back by 3 bases and J by 4 bases. CDR1 and CDR2 (germline): SGDLS, YYNGEE. The CDR3 DNA sequence: TGTGCCAGCAGCGCTTCAGCGGGAGGGCCGGGCACCGGGGAGCTGTTTTTT. Amino acids: CASSASAGGPGTGELFF. Using reference TRBV9 and TRBJ2-2 for the parts outside the CDR3, the full variable domain is DSGVTQTPKHLITATGQRVTLRCSPRSGDLSVYWYQQSLDQGLQFLIQYYNGEERAKGNILERFSAQQFPDLHSELNLSSLELGDSALYFCASSASAGGPGTGELFFGEGSRLTVL.

This clonotype was picked up a small number of times. The V gene is TRBV12-3 or TRBV12-4, the J gene TRBJ2-2; 7 nucleotides align to TRBD2. The CDR3 consists of 18 residues. With 4 bases clipped from V and 0 bases from J, the junction kept 11 bases outside the gene matches. The CDR3 spells CASSWQGLTHANTGELFF. As DNA, the CDR3 is TGTGCCAGCAGTTGGCAGGGACTAACCCACGCGAACACCGGGGAGCTGTTTTTT.

The sample holds many counts of this clonotype. J is TRBJ1-1 and V is TRBV20-1, with TRBD1 as a possible D gene (6 bases). The CDR3 extends over 13 amino acids. From germline, CDR1 is DFQATT and CDR2 SNEGSKA (reference sequence). The V end lost 5 bases, the J end lost 3 bases, and 13 bases lay between the germline ends. As DNA, the CDR3 is TGCAGTGCTGTCAGGGGTCGGGACACTGAAGCTTTCTTT. Translation: CSAVRGRDTEAFF.

This clonotype turned up a few times. CDR3: CSAKGTGWWGDTQYF. The CDR3 nucleotides are TGCAGTGCTAAAGGGACAGGGTGGTGGGGAGATACGCAGTATTTT. The V call is TRBV20-1, the J call TRBJ2-3; 9 nucleotides agree with TRBD1. Germline values: CDR1 DFQATT, CDR2 SNEGSKA (reference sequence). CDR3 length equals 15 residues. The ends lost 4 bases at V and 5 bases at J; junction bases unmatched: 10.

This clonotype has a count of ten or more. The V call is TRBV12-3 or TRBV12-4, the J call TRBJ2-3; a possible D gene is TRBD1 (5 bases). The V and J ends lost 7 bases and 3 bases respectively, with 8 bases between them. This CDR3 region has 12 residues. The CDR3 here is CASIPGTDTQYF. DNA of the CDR3: TGTGCCAGCATCCCAGGGACAGATACGCAGTATTTT.

This clonotype was detected a few times. The chain is built from TRBV7-9 and TRBJ2-7; D ambiguous. Trimming shortened V by 3 bases and J by 3 bases, and 9 bases separated the two germline ends. This CDR3 is built from 13 residues. The germline V gene has CDR1 SEHNR and CDR2 FQNEAQ (reference sequence). For the CDR3, the DNA is TGTGCCAGCAGCTTTAGCCCGCACTACGAGCAGTACTTC. This translates into CASSFSPHYEQYF.

At least ten counts were recorded for this clonotype. The V call is TRBV5-6, the J call TRBJ1-2; tentatively, D is TRBD1 (5 bases). CDR1 and CDR2 from the germline V gene are SGHDT and YYEEEE. CDR3 size: 15 residues. Trimming removed 4 bases at V and 2 bases at J, with 15 bases between. CDR3 coding DNA: TGTGCCAGCAGCGGTCGGGTTCGGGGCAACTATGGCTACACCTTC. This sequence encodes CASSGRVRGNYGYTF.

This clonotype was recorded many times. This sequence joins TRBV7-2 and TRBJ1-1; unclear D gene. The CDR3 runs 15 residues. V lost 3 bases to trimming and J lost 0 bases, with 11 bases between them. Germline CDR1 is SGHTA and CDR2 is FQGNSA. In nucleotides, the CDR3 is TGTGCCAGCAGCTTGAGGTGGAGGTTGAACACTGAAGCTTTCTTT. As protein: CASSLRWRLNTEAFF.

A few counts support this clonotype. The chain carries TRBV6-2 or TRBV6-3 and TRBJ2-7; D gene uncertain. Germline V gene sequence: CDR1 MNHEY, CDR2 SVGEGT. Trimming removed 2 bases at V and 5 bases at J, with 25 bases between. The CDR3 covers 18 residues. CDR3 DNA: TGTGCCAGCAGTTACGAAGGATTCGGTCCTGGAATGGGTGACGAGCAGTACTTC. As protein: CASSYEGFGPGMGDEQYF.

This chain uses TRBV11-2 with TRBJ2-6; D gene ambiguous. V lost 0 bases, J lost 4 bases, and 7 bases lay in between. Per germline, CDR1 SGHAT and CDR2 FQNNGV. CDR3 length equals 15 residues. CDR3 bases: TGTGCCAGCAGCTTAGACCAGGTCGGGGCCAACGTCCTGACTTTC. Its protein is CASSLDQVGANVLTF.

This clonotype was observed a handful of times. The chain is built from TRBV12-3 or TRBV12-4 and TRBJ2-3; 13 bases fit TRBD2. V dropped 5 bases and J dropped 5; count of bases not matched to a gene: 10. The CDR3 contains 17 residues. CDR3: CASSNPGLAGYGDTQYF. The CDR3 DNA follows: TGTGCCAGCAGTAACCCGGGACTAGCGGGATATGGAGATACGCAGTATTTT.

This clonotype has at least ten counts. The J gene is TRBJ1-1, the V gene TRBV5-1, with a weak D call TRBD1 (6 bases). Trimming pared 2 bases from V and 8 bases from J, leaving 19 bases between. This CDR3 comprises 15 residues. The germline V gene encodes CDR1 SGHRS and CDR2 YFSETQ. This CDR3 reads CASSFSDVRGPEAFF. CDR3 bases: TGCGCCAGCAGCTTCTCGGACGTGCGGGGGCCAGAAGCTTTCTTT.

The genes are TRBV3-1 and TRBJ2-3, with D uncertain. Germline V gene data show CDR1 as LGHDT and CDR2 as YNNKEL (reference sequence). CDR3 length: 14 residues. Trimming took off 6 bases at V and 6 bases at J, with 16 bases between the two ends. CDR3 nucleotide sequence: TGTGCCAGCAGGCCTGCTGGTTTTACCGATACGCAGTATTTT. This codes for CASRPAGFTDTQYF.

This clonotype appeared many times. The V gene is TRBV24-1, the J gene TRBJ2-1; no clear D. Between the trimmed V and J ends, which lost 6 bases and 3 bases, there was a span of 5 bases. Germline V gene data show CDR1 as KGHDR and CDR2 as SFDVKD. The CDR3 covers 12 residues. CDR3 DNA: TGTGCCACCAGTCACGGCTACAATGAGCAGTTCTTC. Translation: CATSHGYNEQFF.

The table lists this clonotype with many counts. The rearrangement uses TRBV12-3 or TRBV12-4 and TRBJ1-4; 9 nucleotides match TRBD1. Trimming cost V 3 bases and J 10 bases; bases outside gene matches: 24. The CDR3 is 20 amino acids. The CDR3: CASSFATPGQGTSLIGKLFF. The CDR3 coding sequence is TGTGCCAGCAGTTTCGCCACTCCGGGACAGGGTACTTCATTGATCGGAAAACTGTTTTTT.

The sample holds a few counts of this clonotype. This chain links TRBV28 with TRBJ2-3; 8 bases match TRBD1. This CDR3 is 14 amino acids long. The germline V gene has CDR1 MDHEN and CDR2 SYDVKM. V was clipped by 11 bases and J by 5 bases; unmatched bases: 12. The CDR3 sequence: CAGGGQEDRDTQYF. The CDR3 region has the DNA TGTGCCGGAGGGGGACAGGAAGATAGAGATACGCAGTATTTT.

This clonotype was counted ten times or more. The chain couples TRBV20-1 to TRBJ2-7; D is possibly TRBD1 (5 bases). Trimming removed 0 bases from V and 2 bases from J, with 11 bases in between. The length of the CDR3 is 14 residues. Germline V CDR1 and CDR2: DFQATT, SNEGSKA (reference sequence). CDR3 DNA: TGCAGTGCTAGAGATCTGGGCAGGGCCTACGAGCAGTACTTC. Its protein product is CSARDLGRAYEQYF.

The chain couples TRBV4-1 to TRBJ2-7; D assignment may be TRBD1 or TRBD2 (5 bases each). Trimming removed 2 bases from V and 2 bases from J, with 10 bases in between. The CDR3 length is 14 residues. Germline CDR1 is MGHRA and CDR2 is YSYEKL. The CDR3 spells CASSQTGRAYEQYF. The CDR3 DNA reads as TGCGCCAGCAGCCAAACGGGACGGGCCTACGAGCAGTACTTC.

V usage is TRBV20-1 and J usage is TRBJ2-1, with D possibly matching TRBD1 (6 bases). The CDR3 covers 14 residues. Germline-derived CDR1 and CDR2 are DFQATT and SNEGSKA (reference sequence). The CDR3 region has the DNA TGCGGTAAAGCAGGGGTGGGAGCCCCCAGTGAGCAGTTCTTC. Translation: CGKAGVGAPSEQFF.

This clonotype was picked up many times. The gene calls are TRBV5-1 and TRBJ2-3, with unresolved D. The CDR3 consists of 15 residues. Germline loops: CDR1 SGHRS, CDR2 YFSETQ. V was pared by 5 bases and J by 0 bases, with 13 bases between. CDR3 amino acids: CASSNPQTSTDTQYF. For the CDR3, the DNA is TGCGCCAGCAGTAACCCCCAAACTAGCACAGATACGCAGTATTTT.